This T cell receptor beta chain was recorded in a study of shared T cell receptors in the human thymus. This CDR3 has 15 residues. Trimming shortened V by 5 bases and J by 0 bases, and 13 bases separated the two germline ends. The germline V gene has CDR1 SEHNR and CDR2 FQNEAQ (reference sequence). The protocol was immunoSEQ multiplex PCR, while the TCRdb copy is restricted to in-frame clones and leaves out a portion. The sample has hundreds of thousands of clones, more than 75% seen once. The same specimen was also included in a second study, on human thymus T cells. That work adds: Donors were healthy Finnish infants having corrective surgery for congenital heart defects. Thymic and blood repertoires showed apparently biased V and J gene usage.

V gene TRBV7-9 combines with J gene TRBJ1-2; possibly TRBD1 for D (6 bases). Material: thymocytes. The TCR comes from a boy under two years old with a congenital heart defect. The CDR3 reads CASSPRTVANYGYTF. The CDR3 nucleotides read TGTGCCAGCAGCCCTCGGACAGTAGCTAACTATGGCTACACCTTC.